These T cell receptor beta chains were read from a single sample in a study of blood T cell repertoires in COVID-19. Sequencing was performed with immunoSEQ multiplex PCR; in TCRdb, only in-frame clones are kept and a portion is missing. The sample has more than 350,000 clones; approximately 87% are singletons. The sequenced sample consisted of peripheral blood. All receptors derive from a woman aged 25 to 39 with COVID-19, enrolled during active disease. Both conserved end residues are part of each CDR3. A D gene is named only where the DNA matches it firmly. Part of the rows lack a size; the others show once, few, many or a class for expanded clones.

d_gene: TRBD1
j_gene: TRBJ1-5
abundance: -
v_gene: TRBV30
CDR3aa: CAWSVQGGQPQHF
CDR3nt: TGTGCCTGGAGTGTCCAGGGGGGTCAGCCCCAGCATTTT

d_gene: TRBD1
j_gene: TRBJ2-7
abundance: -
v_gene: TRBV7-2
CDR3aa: CASSLDRAGYYEQYF
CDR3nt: TGTGCCAGCAGCTTGGACAGGGCGGGTTACTACGAGCAGTACTTC

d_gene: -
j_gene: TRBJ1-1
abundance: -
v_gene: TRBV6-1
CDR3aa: CASSEDRGDTEAFF
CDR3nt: TGTGCCAGCAGTGAGGATCGGGGAGACACTGAAGCTTTCTTT

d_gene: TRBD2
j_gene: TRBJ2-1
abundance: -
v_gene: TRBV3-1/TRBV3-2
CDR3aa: CASSRGLVSYNEQFF
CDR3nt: TGTGCCAGCAGCCGGGGACTAGTTTCCTACAATGAGCAGTTCTTC

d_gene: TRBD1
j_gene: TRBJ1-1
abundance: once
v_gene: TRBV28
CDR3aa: CASIPGQGQSGNTEAFF
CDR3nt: TGTGCCAGCATCCCCGGACAGGGGCAGAGCGGGAACACTGAAGCTTTCTTT

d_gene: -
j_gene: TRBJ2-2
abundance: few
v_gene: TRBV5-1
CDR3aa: CATNSGGPGTGELFF
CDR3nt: TGCGCCACCAATTCTGGAGGGCCAGGCACCGGGGAGCTGTTTTTT

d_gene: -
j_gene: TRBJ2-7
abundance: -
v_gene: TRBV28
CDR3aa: CASKTGADEQYF
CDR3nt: TGTGCCAGCAAGACTGGGGCCGACGAGCAGTACTTC

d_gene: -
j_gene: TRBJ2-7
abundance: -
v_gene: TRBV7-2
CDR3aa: CASSSPNGSYEQYF
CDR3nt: TGTGCCAGCAGCTCCCCTAACGGCTCCTACGAGCAGTACTTC

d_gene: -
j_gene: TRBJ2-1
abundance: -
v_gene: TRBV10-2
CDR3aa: CASSGSSYNEQFF
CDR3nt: TGCGCCAGCAGCGGGAGCTCCTACAATGAGCAGTTCTTC

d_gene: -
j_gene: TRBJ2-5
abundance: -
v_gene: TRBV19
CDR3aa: CASSIKLLQETQYF
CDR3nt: TGTGCCAGTAGTATAAAACTCCTCCAAGAGACCCAGTACTTC

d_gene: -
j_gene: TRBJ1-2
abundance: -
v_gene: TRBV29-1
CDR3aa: CSVVAGGAYGYTF
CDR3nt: TGCAGCGTCGTCGCTGGGGGGGCCTATGGCTACACCTTC

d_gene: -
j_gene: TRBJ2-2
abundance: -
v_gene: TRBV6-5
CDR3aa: CASSYWAFDYTGELFF
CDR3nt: TGTGCCAGCAGTTACTGGGCGTTCGATTACACCGGGGAGCTGTTTTTT

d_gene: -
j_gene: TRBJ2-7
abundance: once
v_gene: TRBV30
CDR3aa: CAWKVKGSYEQYF
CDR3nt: TGTGCCTGGAAGGTGAAGGGGTCCTACGAGCAGTACTTC

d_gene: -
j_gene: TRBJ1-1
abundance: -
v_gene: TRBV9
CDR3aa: CASSVQGGDTEAFF
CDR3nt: TGTGCCAGCAGCGTCCAAGGAGGGGACACTGAAGCTTTCTTT

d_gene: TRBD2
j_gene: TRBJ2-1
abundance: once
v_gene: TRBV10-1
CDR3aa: CASSESLAGVDEQFF
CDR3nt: TGCGCCAGCAGTGAGTCTCTAGCGGGAGTGGATGAGCAGTTCTTC

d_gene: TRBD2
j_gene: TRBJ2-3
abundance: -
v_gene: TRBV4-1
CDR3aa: CASSQGGAGVPDTQYF
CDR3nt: TGCGCCAGCAGCCAAGGAGGAGCGGGAGTCCCAGATACGCAGTATTTT

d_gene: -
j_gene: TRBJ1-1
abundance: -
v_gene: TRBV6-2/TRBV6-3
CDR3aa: CASSYSRGMNTEAFF
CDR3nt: TGTGCCAGCAGTTACTCGAGGGGGATGAACACTGAAGCTTTCTTT

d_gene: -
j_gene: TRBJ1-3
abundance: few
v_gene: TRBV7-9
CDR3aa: CASSLYGGSGNTIYF
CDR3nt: TGTGCCAGCAGCTTATACGGGGGATCTGGAAACACCATATATTTT

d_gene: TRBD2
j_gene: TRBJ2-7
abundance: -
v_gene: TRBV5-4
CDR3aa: CASSRGTGQGLAGGYEQYF
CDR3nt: TGTGCCAGCAGCCGAGGGACAGGACAGGGACTAGCGGGAGGCTACGAGCAGTACTTC

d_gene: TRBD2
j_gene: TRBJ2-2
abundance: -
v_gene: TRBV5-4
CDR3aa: CASTLTSGRVNTGELFF
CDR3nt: TGTGCCAGCACCTTGACTAGCGGGAGGGTCAACACCGGGGAGCTGTTTTTT

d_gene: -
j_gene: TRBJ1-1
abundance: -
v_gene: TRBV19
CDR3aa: CASSIDPTVNTEAFF
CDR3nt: TGTGCCAGTAGTATAGATCCAACAGTTAACACTGAAGCTTTCTTT